A single sample gave rise to the 26 T cell receptor beta chains below, sequenced in a study of control samples from healthy donors and cancer patients. The data were produced by immunoSEQ multiplex PCR, yet TCRdb's version contains in-frame clones alone and is incomplete. The repertoire includes some 130,000 clones, 90% of them detected once, and approximately 2.7% sits in the top ten. The sequenced material came from blood. The receptors come from a man aged 18 to 29 in good health.

V usage is TRBV14 and J usage is TRBJ1-2, with D possibly TRBD1 on 5 matching bases. The V gene's germline CDR1 is SGHDN and CDR2 FVKESK. There are 14 residues in the CDR3. V gave up 3 bases and J gave up 5 bases, with 13 bases separating them. CDR3 region: CASSHAGAIYGYTF. The DNA of the CDR3 is TGTGCCAGCAGCCATGCCGGGGCGATTTATGGCTACACCTTC. Variable domain in full (rest from reference TRBV14 and TRBJ1-2): EAGVTQFPSHSVIEKGQTVTLRCDPISGHDNLYWYRRVMGKEIKFLLHFVKESKQDESGMPNNRFLAERTGGTYSTLKVQPAELEDSGVYFCASSHAGAIYGYTFGSGTRLTVV.

This sequence joins TRBV9 and TRBJ1-2; D call uncertain. CDR1 is SGDLS, CDR2 YYNGEE, per germline. V dropped 0 bases and J dropped 4 bases, with 4 bases sitting between them. The CDR3 is 12 amino acids. CDR3 protein: CASSVGFYGYTF. The CDR3, as DNA: TGTGCCAGCAGCGTAGGATTCTATGGCTACACCTTC.

The rearrangement uses TRBV5-1 and TRBJ2-7; D tentatively reads TRBD1 or TRBD2 (5 bases each). CDR3 length equals 15 residues. CDR1 SGHRS and CDR2 YFSETQ come from the germline V gene. Between the trimmed V and J ends, which lost 3 bases and 7 bases, there was a span of 20 bases. In nucleotides, the CDR3 is TGCGCCAGCAGCTCTCAGGCTTTCAGGGCGGGTGAGCAGTACTTC. Translating gives CASSSQAFRAGEQYF.

The rearrangement joins TRBV28 to TRBJ2-2; D gene unclear. The germline V gene has CDR1 MDHEN and CDR2 SYDVKM. V was shortened by 4 bases and J by 5 bases, with 11 bases between the two germline ends. The CDR3 has 14 residues. CDR3 residues: CASSSPAMTGELFF. Written as DNA, the CDR3 is TGTGCCAGCAGTTCCCCCGCTATGACCGGGGAGCTGTTTTTT.

The genes are TRBV28 and TRBJ2-7; D is undetermined. The germline CDR1 and CDR2 sequences are MDHEN and SYDVKM. V was clipped by 4 bases and J by 2 bases, with 3 bases between them. CDR3 length: 11 amino acids. The chain's CDR3 is CASSSTYEQYF. CDR3 sequence (DNA): TGTGCCAGCAGTTCAACCTACGAGCAGTACTTC.

V is TRBV3-1 (or the pseudogene TRBV3-2) and J is TRBJ2-6; D not resolved. Germline CDR1 reads LGHDT; CDR2 reads YNNKEL (reference sequence). The V end was cut by 4 bases, the J end by 0 bases, with 13 bases between. The length of the CDR3 is 17 residues. CDR3 DNA: TGTGCCAGCAGCCGAAGGGCCCCTAGCTCTGGGGCCAACGTCCTGACTTTC. Translating gives CASSRRAPSSGANVLTF.

The rearrangement uses TRBV2 and TRBJ1-2, with 9 bases lining up with TRBD1. CDR3 length equals 15 residues. Per germline, CDR1 SNHLY and CDR2 FYNNEI. The V and J ends lost 4 bases and 5 bases, in that order; junction bases with no gene match: 8. This CDR3 reads CASSARQGGPYGYTF. Written as DNA, the CDR3 is TGTGCCAGCAGTGCACGACAGGGGGGACCTTATGGCTACACCTTC.

This chain joins TRBV4-3 and TRBJ2-6; 7 bases map to TRBD1. After removal of 2 bases from V and 0 bases from J, the junction contained 13 bases not matched to a gene. The CDR3 is made up of 20 amino acids. Germline CDR1 LGHNA, CDR2 YSLEER. CDR3 sequence: CASSQPWSQGEYSGANVLTF. DNA of the CDR3: TGCGCCAGCAGCCAACCTTGGTCCCAGGGGGAATACTCTGGGGCCAACGTCCTGACTTTC.

The gene calls are TRBV6-6 and TRBJ2-2; D uncertain. Trimming left V 2 bases short and J 4 bases short, with 11 bases between. The CDR3 runs 15 residues. The germline V gene has CDR1 MNHNY and CDR2 SVGAGI (reference sequence). The CDR3 sequence is CASSYGLSGTGELFF. The DNA for the CDR3 is TGTGCCAGCAGTTACGGTCTATCCGGCACCGGGGAGCTGTTTTTT.

The chain links TRBV3-1 (or the pseudogene TRBV3-2) to TRBJ2-2; TRBD2 aligns across 15 bases. This CDR3 is built from 22 residues. Germline V gives CDR1 LGHDT, CDR2 YNNKEL (reference sequence). V trimming: 0 bases; J trimming: 5 bases; junction bases outside the gene matches: 16. CDR3 nucleotides: TGTGCCAGCAGCCAAGATAACGGACTAGCGGGAGGGCGCCACGGAAGGACCGGGGAGCTGTTTTTT. Translation: CASSQDNGLAGGRHGRTGELFF.

In its sample, this clone was seen a few times. This chain connects TRBV27 to TRBJ2-3; 9 bases fit TRBD2. This CDR3 region has 15 residues. Germline V lookup: CDR1 MNHEY, CDR2 SMNVEV (reference sequence). V lost 5 bases and J lost 1; bases outside the gene matches: 4. CDR3 in DNA: TGTGCCAGCAGTCCCAGGACTAGCGGCACAGATACGCAGTATTTT. It specifies CASSPRTSGTDTQYF.

The DNA for the CDR3 is TGTGCCAGCAGCTTAGGCCAGGCGTACTACGAGCAGTACTTC. It translates to CASSLGQAYYEQYF. The chain employs TRBV7-9 and TRBJ2-7; no clear D. The V end was cut by 1 base, the J end by 3 bases, with 10 bases between. The CDR3 length is 14 residues. Germline V gene data show CDR1 as SEHNR and CDR2 as FQNEAQ (reference sequence).

This clone was observed a handful of times. J is TRBJ1-5 and V is TRBV28; TRBD1 agrees at 7 bases. This CDR3 region has 14 residues. Germline V gives CDR1 MDHEN, CDR2 SYDVKM. Unmatched junction bases numbered 7, after V lost 8 bases and J lost 3 bases. The chain's CDR3 is CASAGGQYNQPQHF. The CDR3 coding sequence is TGTGCCAGCGCTGGGGGACAGTACAATCAGCCCCAGCATTTT.

This clone was seen once. The rearrangement uses TRBV24-1 and TRBJ2-1; D not certain. CDR1 and CDR2 from the germline V gene are KGHDR and SFDVKD. The CDR3 is 13 amino acids. V was pared by 7 bases and J by 3 bases, with 9 bases between. The CDR3, as DNA: TGTGCCACCAGCCCGACGAACTACAATGAGCAGTTCTTC. Protein product: CATSPTNYNEQFF.

This chain connects TRBV28 to TRBJ2-5, with TRBD2 matching 15 bases. CDR3 length: 16 residues. The V gene's germline CDR1 is MDHEN and CDR2 SYDVKM. V lost 2 bases and J lost 6; bases outside the gene matches: 4. CDR3 in DNA: TGTGCCAGCAGTTTACCCGGACTAGCGGGGGGGAAGACCCAGTACTTC. Translated, it gives CASSLPGLAGGKTQYF.

The chain uses TRBV11-2 and TRBJ1-3; the D gene is possibly TRBD1 (5 bases). The length of the CDR3 is 17 residues. The V end was cut by 1 base, the J end by 1 base, with 14 bases between. Germline CDR1 is SGHAT and CDR2 is FQNNGV. The CDR3 region is CASSLAGAGLSGNTIYF. In DNA, the CDR3 is TGTGCCAGCAGCTTAGCCGGGGCCGGGCTGTCTGGAAACACCATATATTTT.

The rearrangement uses TRBV7-9 and TRBJ2-7, with D possibly matching TRBD1 (6 bases). The CDR3 has 14 residues. V gave up 5 bases and J gave up 4 bases, with 15 bases separating them. Germline V gives CDR1 SEHNR, CDR2 FQNEAQ (reference sequence). The CDR3 DNA reads TGTGCCAGCAGCCCACGACAGGCCGATTACGAGCAGTACGTC. Translation gives CASSPRQADYEQYV.

This chain links TRBV10-3 with TRBJ1-5, with D unresolved. This CDR3 region has 14 residues. Between the trimmed V and J ends, which lost 0 bases and 0 bases, there was a span of 3 bases. Per the germline V gene, CDR1 is ENHRY and CDR2 is SYGVKD. CDR3 sequence: CAISESSSNQPQHF. The CDR3 nucleotides read TGTGCCATCAGTGAGTCTTCTAGCAATCAGCCCCAGCATTTT.

The chain joins TRBV2 to TRBJ2-5, with 9 bases matching TRBD2. There are 14 residues in the CDR3. From germline, CDR1 is SNHLY and CDR2 FYNNEI. The CDR3 sequence is CGTSRVAGDETQYF. As DNA, the CDR3 is TGTGGGACGAGTCGAGTAGCGGGAGATGAGACCCAGTACTTC.

The chain links TRBV18 to TRBJ1-3; 8 nucleotides line up with TRBD1. Germline-derived CDR1 and CDR2 are KGHSH and LQKENI. The CDR3 contains 15 residues. V was pared by 2 bases and J by 7 bases, with 7 bases of the junction left unmatched. The CDR3 DNA sequence: TGTGCCAGCTCACCAATGGGGACAGGCCTTAACACCATATATTTT. It specifies CASSPMGTGLNTIYF.

J is TRBJ2-1 and V is TRBV7-2; D is uncertain. Trimming took 0 bases from V and 7 from J, leaving 13 bases between them. Looked up from germline, CDR1 is SGHTA and CDR2 is FQGNSA. This CDR3 region has 15 residues. CDR3 DNA sequence: TGTGCCAGCAGCTTAGCGGGTTTCGTGGGTAATGAGCAGTTCTTC. Amino acid sequence: CASSLAGFVGNEQFF.

The rearrangement links TRBV19 to TRBJ1-5, with D possibly TRBD1 on 6 matching bases. CDR1 LNHDA and CDR2 SQIVND come from the germline V gene (reference sequence). V lost 7 bases and J lost 5, with 15 bases in between. The CDR3 consists of 14 residues. The CDR3 DNA reads TGTGCCAGTACCCCAGGGGCAATACATCAGCCCCAGCATTTT. This codes for CASTPGAIHQPQHF. Based on the CDR3 plus reference TRBV19 and TRBJ1-5, the full variable domain is DGGITQSPKYLFRKEGQNVTLSCEQNLNHDAMYWYRQDPGQGLRLIYYSQIVNDFQKGDIAEGYSVSREKKESFPLTVTSAQKNPTAFYLCASTPGAIHQPQHFGDGTRLSIL.

The CDR3 region has the DNA TGTGCCAGCAGTTTCCGGTGGGGGAATGGCTACACCTTC. The encoded protein is CASSFRWGNGYTF. The chain uses TRBV27 and TRBJ1-2, with D possibly being TRBD1 (5 bases). V lost 3 bases to trimming and J lost 6 bases, with 11 bases between them. Germline V gives CDR1 MNHEY, CDR2 SMNVEV (reference sequence). The length of the CDR3 is 13 residues.

J is TRBJ1-1 and V is TRBV18; weak D call: TRBD1 (6 bases). The V end lost 2 bases, the J end lost 2 bases, and 9 bases lay between the germline ends. This CDR3 comprises 14 residues. The germline V gene encodes CDR1 KGHSH and CDR2 LQKENI. CDR3 DNA sequence: TGTGCCAGCTCACCAACAGGGCAAAACACTGAAGCTTTCTTT. This sequence encodes CASSPTGQNTEAFF. Complete variable domain (other parts from reference TRBV18 and TRBJ1-1): NAGVMQNPRHLVRRRGQEARLRCSPMKGHSHVYWYRQLPEEGLKFMVYLQKENIIDESGMPKERFSAEFPKEGPSILRIQQVVRGDSAAYFCASSPTGQNTEAFFGQGTRLTVV.

This chain joins TRBV2 and TRBJ1-5; unclear D gene. The CDR3 loop spans 14 amino acids. V was cut by 2 bases and J by 3 bases, with 8 bases left in between. Germline V gene lookup returns CDR1 SNHLY and CDR2 FYNNEI. CDR3 sequence (DNA): TGTGCCAGCAGTGAAACCAGCTCCAATCAGCCCCAGCATTTT. This encodes CASSETSSNQPQHF.

This clone was picked up one time. This chain links TRBV11-2 with TRBJ1-2; 11 positions agree with TRBD1. V gave up 7 bases and J gave up 6 bases; unmatched junction bases: 10. This CDR3 is built from 15 residues. Per the germline V gene, CDR1 is SGHAT and CDR2 is FQNNGV. In nucleotides, the CDR3 is TGTGCCAGCACCCTTACCGGGACAGGGGGTGATGGCTACACCTTC. It is translated as CASTLTGTGGDGYTF.